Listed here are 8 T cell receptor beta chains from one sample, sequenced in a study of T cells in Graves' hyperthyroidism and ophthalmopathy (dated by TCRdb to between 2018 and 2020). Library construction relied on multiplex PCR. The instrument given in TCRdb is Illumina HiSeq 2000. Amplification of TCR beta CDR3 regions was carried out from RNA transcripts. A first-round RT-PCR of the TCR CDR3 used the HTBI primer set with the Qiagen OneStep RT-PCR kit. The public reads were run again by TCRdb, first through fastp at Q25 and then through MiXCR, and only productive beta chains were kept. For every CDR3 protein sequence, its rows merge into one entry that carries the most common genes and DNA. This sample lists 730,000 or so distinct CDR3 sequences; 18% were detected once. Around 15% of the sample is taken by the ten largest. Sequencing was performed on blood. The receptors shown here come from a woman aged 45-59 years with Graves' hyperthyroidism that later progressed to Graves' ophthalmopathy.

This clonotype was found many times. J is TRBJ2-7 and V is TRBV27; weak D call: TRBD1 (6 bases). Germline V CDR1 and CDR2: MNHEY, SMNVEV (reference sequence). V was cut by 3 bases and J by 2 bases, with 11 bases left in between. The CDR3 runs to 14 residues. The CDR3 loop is CASSLIKGAYEQYF. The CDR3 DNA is TGTGCCAGCAGTTTGATCAAGGGGGCCTACGAGCAGTACTTC.

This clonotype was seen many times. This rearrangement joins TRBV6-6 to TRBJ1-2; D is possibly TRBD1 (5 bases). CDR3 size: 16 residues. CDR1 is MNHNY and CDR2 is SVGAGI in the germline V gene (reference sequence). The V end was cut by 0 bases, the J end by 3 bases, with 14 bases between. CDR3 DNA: TGTGCCAGCAGTTACTCCAGAGGGGCTCTTGACTATGGCTACACCTTC. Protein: CASSYSRGALDYGYTF.

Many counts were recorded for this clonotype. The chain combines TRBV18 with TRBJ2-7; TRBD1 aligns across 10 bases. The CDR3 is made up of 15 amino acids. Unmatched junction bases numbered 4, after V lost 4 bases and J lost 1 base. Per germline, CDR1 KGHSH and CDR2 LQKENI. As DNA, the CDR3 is TGTGCCAGCTCACGGGGGACAGGGGAGTCCTACGAGCAGTACTTC. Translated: CASSRGTGESYEQYF.

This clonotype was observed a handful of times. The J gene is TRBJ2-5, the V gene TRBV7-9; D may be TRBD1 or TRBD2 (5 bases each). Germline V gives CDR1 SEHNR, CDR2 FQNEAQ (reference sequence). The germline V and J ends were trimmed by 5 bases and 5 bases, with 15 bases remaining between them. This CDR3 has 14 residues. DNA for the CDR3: TGTGCCAGCAGCGGATCCGGGGCCCTGGAGACCCAGTACTTC. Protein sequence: CASSGSGALETQYF.

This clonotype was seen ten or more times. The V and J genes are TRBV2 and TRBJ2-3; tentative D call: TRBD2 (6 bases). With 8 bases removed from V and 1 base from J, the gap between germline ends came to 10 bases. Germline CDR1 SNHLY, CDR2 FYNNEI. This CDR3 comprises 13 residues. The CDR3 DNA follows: TGTGCCAGCCATGGAGGGGGCACAGATACGCAGTATTTT. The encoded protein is CASHGGGTDTQYF.

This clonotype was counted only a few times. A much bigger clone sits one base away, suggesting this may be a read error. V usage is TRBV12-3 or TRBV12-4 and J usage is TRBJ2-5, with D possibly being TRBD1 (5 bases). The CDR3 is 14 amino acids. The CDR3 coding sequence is TGTGCCAGCAGACTCGCACAGGTTGATGAGACCCAGCACTTC. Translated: CASRLAQVDETQHF.

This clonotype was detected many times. The CDR3 nucleotides are TGTGCCAGCAGCCAATCGACAGATTGGGCAGAGTTTGGAGCTTTCTTT. This codes for CASSQSTDWAEFGAFF. This chain connects TRBV16 to TRBJ1-1; maybe TRBD1 (5 bases). This CDR3 region has 16 residues. Between the trimmed V and J ends, which lost 0 bases and 10 bases, there was a span of 21 bases. CDR1 and CDR2 (germline): KGHSY, FQNENV.

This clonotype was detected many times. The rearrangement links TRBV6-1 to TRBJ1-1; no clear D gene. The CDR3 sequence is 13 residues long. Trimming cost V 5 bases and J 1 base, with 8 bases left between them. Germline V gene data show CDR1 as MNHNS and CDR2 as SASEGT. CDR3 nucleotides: TGTGCCAGCAGTAATCGGGGGAACACTGAAGCTTTCTTT. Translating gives CASSNRGNTEAFF.